This T cell receptor (beta chain) comes out of a study of T cell responses to AZD1222 COVID-19 vaccine. This clone was recorded only once. Libraries were prepared by immunoSEQ multiplex PCR; TCRdb keeps only in-frame clonotypes and omits some of them. The sample has 80,000 or so clones; about 83% are singletons. This sequence was found in an adult who received the MenACWY meningococcal vaccine as a control. The material sequenced was peripheral blood, taken 28 days after the second dose of the MenACWY control vaccine.

The CDR3 coding sequence is TGTGCCAGCAGCCGACAACAGGGGCGAGGGGGGAATGAGCAGTTCTTC. Residues: CASSRQQGRGGNEQFF. V and J are TRBV28 and TRBJ2-1, with D tentatively TRBD1 (7 bases). V was clipped by 6 bases and J by 7 bases, with 22 bases between them. Per germline, CDR1 MDHEN and CDR2 SYDVKM. There are 16 residues in the CDR3.